The 10 T cell receptor beta chains below all came from one sample that was sequenced in a study of T cell responses to AZD1222 COVID-19 vaccine (dated by TCRdb to about 2021). The receptor library was made with the immunoSEQ multiplex PCR assay. TCRdb retrieved this table from immuneACCESS and kept in-frame rearrangements only. Not all clones are present; in checked studies, unresolved V genes account for under half, and no reason is known for the remainder. The sample data list approximately 100,000 clones, and around 85% of these were observed just once. Jointly, the top ten make up about 4.5% of the sample. Read against the paper, the sample's time point label means: about 28 days (+/-7) after the second vaccine dose. The input for sequencing was peripheral blood, taken 28 days after the second AZD1222 dose. These receptor sequences come from an adult who received the AZD1222 COVID-19 vaccine.

The chain carries TRBV19 and TRBJ2-4; the D gene is possibly TRBD2 (7 bases). Trimming stripped 4 bases from V and 8 bases from J, with 18 bases between. The CDR3 loop spans 15 amino acids. Looked up from germline, CDR1 is LNHDA and CDR2 is SQIVND (reference sequence). The CDR3 region is CASSTASGGGHIQYF. CDR3 DNA: TGTGCCAGTAGTACTGCTAGCGGAGGGGGTCACATTCAGTACTTC.

The CDR3 bases are TGTGCCAGCAGCCACTTACGGTTGACAGGGGGCACAGATACGCAGTATTTT. It encodes CASSHLRLTGGTDTQYF. The chain uses TRBV7-9 and TRBJ2-3, with 8 bases identical to TRBD1. The CDR3 extends over 17 amino acids. CDR1 is SEHNR and CDR2 is FQNEAQ in the germline V gene (reference sequence). Germline trimming cut 5 bases from V and 1 base from J; bases unmatched to any gene: 11.

The sample holds one count of this clone. The V and J genes are TRBV7-3 and TRBJ2-1, with D uncertain. CDR1 and CDR2 (germline): SGHTA, FQGTGA. Trimming removed 5 bases at V and 4 bases at J, with 9 bases between. The CDR3 extends over 13 amino acids. This CDR3 reads CASSTAQYNEQFF. CDR3 nucleotides: TGTGCCAGCAGCACTGCCCAATACAATGAGCAGTTCTTC.

This clone was picked up one time. This chain links TRBV28 with TRBJ2-1; no clear D gene. V lost 6 bases to trimming and J lost 4 bases, with 16 bases between them. The CDR3 loop spans 15 amino acids. Germline assignment: CDR1 MDHEN and CDR2 SYDVKM. The chain's CDR3 is CASSKTPPTYNEQFF. The CDR3 coding sequence is TGTGCCAGCAGCAAGACTCCTCCTACTTACAATGAGCAGTTCTTC.

The chain links TRBV2 to TRBJ2-2; D gene ambiguous. V lost 3 bases, J lost 4 bases, and 12 bases lay in between. Germline CDR1 is SNHLY and CDR2 is FYNNEI. The CDR3 sequence is 15 residues long. CDR3 sequence reads: CASSDRASLTGELFF. CDR3 nucleotides: TGTGCCAGCAGTGACCGGGCTAGTCTCACCGGGGAGCTGTTTTTT.

The V gene is TRBV28, the J gene TRBJ2-1, with 11 bases identical to TRBD2. The germline CDR1 and CDR2 sequences are MDHEN and SYDVKM. The CDR3 is 14 amino acids. V shed 3 bases, J shed 8 bases, and the junction held 3 bases outside the gene matches. This chain's CDR3 is CASSFTSGRHEQFF. The CDR3 coding sequence is TGTGCCAGCAGTTTTACTAGCGGGAGACATGAGCAGTTCTTC.

About this clone itself: The sample carries other DNA sequences with the same CDR3. The V gene is TRBV27, the J gene TRBJ2-3, with unresolved D. Germline V gene sequence: CDR1 MNHEY, CDR2 SMNVEV (reference sequence). Trimming removed 2 bases from V and 2 bases from J, with 8 bases in between. This CDR3 has 14 residues. CDR3 DNA sequence: TGTGCCAGCAGTTTACTGGGGTCCACAGATACGCAGTATTTT. Translation gives CASSLLGSTDTQYF.

For the CDR3, the DNA is TGTGCCAGCAGATTCAGCGGAGCCTCCTACGAGCAGTACTTC. Its translation: CASRFSGASYEQYF. The V call is TRBV13, the J call TRBJ2-7, with a possible D match to TRBD2 (5 bases). The V gene lost 6 bases and the J gene lost 0 bases, with 12 bases spanning the gap. Germline V lookup: CDR1 PRHDT, CDR2 FYEKMQ (reference sequence). This CDR3 has 14 amino acids. Combining the CDR3 with reference TRBV13 and TRBJ2-7 gives the whole variable domain AAGVIQSPRHLIKEKRETATLKCYPIPRHDTVYWYQQGPGQDPQFLISFYEKMQSDKGSIPDRFSAQQFSDYHSELNMSSLELGDSALYFCASRFSGASYEQYFGPGTRLTVT.

The chain combines TRBV7-8 with TRBJ2-6; either TRBD1 or TRBD2 may fit D (5 bases each). Trimming took off 4 bases at V and 1 base at J, with 11 bases between the two ends. This CDR3 is built from 16 residues. CDR1 is SGHVS, CDR2 FQNEAQ, per germline. CDR3: CASSSRDGSGANVLTF. The CDR3 coding sequence is TGTGCCAGCAGCTCAAGGGACGGTTCTGGGGCCAACGTCCTGACTTTC.

The CDR3 protein is CASSVGWAQDETQYF. The CDR3 DNA reads TGTGCCAGCAGCGTAGGGTGGGCCCAGGATGAGACCCAGTACTTC. The J gene is TRBJ2-5, the V gene TRBV9; D unclear. Trimming left V 0 bases short and J 5 bases short, with 14 bases between. The CDR3 covers 15 residues. CDR1 SGDLS and CDR2 YYNGEE come from the germline V gene.